The T cell receptor beta chain under discussion was sequenced for a study of blood T cell repertoires in COVID-19 (dated by TCRdb to between 2020 and 2021). With respect to the entire study: Samples from collaborators originated in the United States, Italy and Spain and spanned both the acute and convalescent phases of COVID-19. Subjects who had been exposed to COVID-19, were actively infected with it, or had recovered from it provided the deeply sampled blood TCRbeta repertoires that made up the dataset. Samples came from the ongoing ImmuneRACE study (first 160 participants) plus 1,254 subjects from 6 global collaborators. A de-identified subject ID, COVID-19 status, age in years and sex were almost always included in the sample metadata. Where HLA class I and class II types were available, the types were taken from metadata supplied by the sample provider, not from assay-based typing. The material from the prospective study consisted of cDNA or gDNA derived from T cells, B-cell-depleted T cells, or PBMCs. A freely available public database, intended as a resource for researchers studying the immune response to SARS-CoV-2, is where the repertoires were released. Overall study outcomes, separate from this receptor: The quantity of clinical and demographic metadata differed by source and by participant and was supplied without curation.

Points on this clone: Its antigen has not been determined. No base-level quality is on record; no much larger clone is a single base apart.

Whole blood was collected in K2EDTA tubes by collaborating institutions according to the institutions' own protocols. Collaborator samples were shipped for TCRbeta analysis as frozen whole blood, isolated PBMCs, or DNA extracted from either sample type. TCRbeta CDR3 regions were amplified from genomic DNA by means of the immunoSEQ Assay, a bias-controlled multiplex PCR. Per the source publication's procedure: Within the assay, amplification of reference gene primers was used to estimate how many nucleated cells each sample contained. To quantify the absolute abundance of each unique TCRbeta CDR3 rearrangement, sequence reads were collapsed and filtered. For each sample, productive Simpson clonality was calculated as the square root of Simpson's diversity index across productive rearrangements. The immuneACCESS repertoire file appears here via TCRdb, limited to in-frame rearrangements. These files lack a portion of the clones; in checked studies, under half of the deficit traces to unresolved V genes, and the cause of the others is not known. V, J and clone size are taken as reported in that table, and D and trimming were inferred from the DNA itself. The sample yields around 170,000 clones; 65% to 90% were counted once. The ten largest clones represent 1.5% to 1.9% of the sample.

This receptor was obtained from a human donor in a cohort sampled during active COVID-19. The specimen sequenced was peripheral blood.

CDR3 loop: CASRVEGAGSNQPQHF. The bases read TGTGCCAGCAGAGTAGAAGGGGCTGGGAGCAATCAGCCCCAGCATTTT. In this chain, TRBV27 is recombined with TRBJ1-5; possibly the D gene is TRBD1, per 5 matching bases. Trimming costs V 6 bases and J 1 base, and their ends lie 16 bases apart. As encoded in the germline V gene (reference sequence), CDR1 is MNHEY while CDR2 is SMNVEV. From cysteine to phenylalanine, the CDR3 is 16 amino acids long. Just CDR3 DNA is preserved here, 48 bases in frame from base 1.